The clone carrying this T cell receptor beta chain was seen ten or more times. Its antigen is unknown. This sample stems from a study of T cell repertoires in cytomegalovirus infection. Overall study results and limits: Clonotype analysis showed dominance of the ex vivo response by HLA-C-restricted CMV-specific TCR beta clonotypes. Summed public TCR beta family frequency identified CMV carriers bearing the relevant HLA.

TCRdb ran MiXCR on the reads and lists one entry per CDR3 protein. The table has 600,000 to 800,000 distinct CDR3 sequences, about 24% seen once. V was pared by 2 bases and J by 0 bases, with 10 bases between. Germline values: CDR1 MDHEN, CDR2 SYDVKM. The length of the CDR3 is 15 residues. The sequence derives from a human donor in good health (CMV status not recorded). Some clones in this sample may be carry-over from other donors' samples. The sample consisted of CD8+ T cells from PBMCs. The gene calls are TRBV28 and TRBJ2-5; D is undetermined. CDR3 nucleotide sequence: TGTGCCAGCAGTTTAGAACAACTGTACCAAGAGACCCAGTACTTC. Translated, it gives CASSLEQLYQETQYF.